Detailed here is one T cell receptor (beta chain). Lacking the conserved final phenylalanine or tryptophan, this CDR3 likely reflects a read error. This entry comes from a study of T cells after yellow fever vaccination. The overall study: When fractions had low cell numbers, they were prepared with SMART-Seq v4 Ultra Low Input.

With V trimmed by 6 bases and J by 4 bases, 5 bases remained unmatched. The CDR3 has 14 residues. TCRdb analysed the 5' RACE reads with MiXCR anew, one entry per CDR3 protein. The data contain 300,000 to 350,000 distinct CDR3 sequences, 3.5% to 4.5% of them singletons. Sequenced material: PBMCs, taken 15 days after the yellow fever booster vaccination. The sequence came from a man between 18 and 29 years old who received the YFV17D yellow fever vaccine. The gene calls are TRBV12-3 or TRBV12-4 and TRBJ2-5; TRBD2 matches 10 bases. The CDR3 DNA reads TGTGCCAGCAGCAGCGGGGGGGCACGAGAGACCCAGTACTTG. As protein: CASSSGGARETQYL.